This T cell receptor beta chain was profiled in a study of blood T cells in healthy people across ages. A sample-barcoded 5' primer and a J-beta primer mix were used in a second PCR of roughly 7 to 11 cycles. One entry per CDR3 protein, called by TCRdb with MiXCR from the 5' RACE reads. The sample holds about 1.5 million distinct CDR3 sequences; 40% to 45% are singletons and the top ten take about 3.8%. Findings and caveats of the study: TCR beta diversity per million T cells fell roughly linearly with age.

Germline assignment: CDR1 LGHDT and CDR2 YNNKEL (reference sequence). Trimming left V 1 base short and J 3 bases short, with 7 bases between. This CDR3 is 14 amino acids long. Note on this clonotype: What it binds is unknown.

The individuals who served as donors were healthy Caucasians living in Russia, aged roughly 6 to 90. Sequenced: blood. The chain carries TRBV3-1 and TRBJ2-1; D not certain. This receptor was obtained from a woman between 18 and 30 years old in good health. CDR3 loop: CASSQVTGYNEQFF. The DNA for the CDR3 is TGTGCCAGCAGCCAAGTGACGGGCTACAATGAGCAGTTCTTC.